Described below is a single T cell receptor beta chain sequence and its context. This clonotype has a handful of counts. No antigen is known for it. Base quality data are lacking; no much larger clone is found one base away. Libraries were constructed by 5' RACE. Sequenced on an Illumina HiSeq 2000. A universal primer binding site was added through template switching, and the final cDNA carried a unique molecular identifier so that TCR cDNA molecules could be counted accurately. First-strand cDNA for TCR alpha and beta chains was synthesized from specific primers in the conserved constant-segment region. To control for contamination, every cDNA library was double barcoded, receiving both a SMART-Mk sample barcode and Illumina barcodes. TruSeq adapter sequences, together with Illumina sample barcodes, were added in two successive PCR steps. Sequencing of the TCR alpha and beta cDNA libraries was done on the Illumina HiSeq platform using custom primers. As for how the authors treated the data: MiGEC was used to process raw reads and extract unique molecular identifiers, and MiXCR was used to find CDR3 positions. For each individual, recombination models were inferred using an EM algorithm with the repgenHMM and IGoR tools. Shared clonotype analysis was performed with the tcR package in R, normalizing sharing by the product of cloneset sizes. To study raw recombination free of thymic and clonal selection effects, out-of-frame nonproductive sequences were analyzed. TCRdb passed the public sequencing reads through fastp at Q25 and MiXCR, retaining productive beta sequences. Rows are combined by CDR3 protein, so each entry shows the most common genes and DNA. The V and J calls here are based on TCRdb, not the publication. Present in this sample are 1.5 million to 2 million distinct CDR3 sequences, about 32% of which were seen just once. The leading ten clones occupy roughly 0.3% of the sample.

This record belongs to a study of identical twins (dated by TCRdb to the mid-2010s). With respect to the entire study: TCR alpha and beta repertoires from monozygotic twins, unrelated adults of various ages and cord blood were deep-sequenced to test whether fetal clonotypes persist. To rule out contamination, the twin experiments were replicated at different times with different library preparation protocols.

The CDR3 goes from the cysteine to the phenylalanine over 13 residues. The DNA shown is the 39-base CDR3, in frame from base 1. Taken from the germline V gene, the CDR1 and CDR2 loops are SNHLY and FYNNEI. Only healthy Caucasian donors were included. Overall study outcomes, separate from this receptor: Invariant T cells such as MAIT and iNKT could partly confound zero-insertion analyses, although diverse VJ usage argued against such confounding for most clonotypes. In monozygotic twins, out-of-frame TCR alpha sharing was systematically underestimated by recombination models, although the models agreed with sharing between unrelated individuals. A weaker excess of twin sharing was found in beta out-of-frame sequences because the signal-to-noise ratio was lowered by fewer shared sequences. Conclusions relied on cross-sectional statistical analysis, since the same donors could not be followed over many years. Compared with coincidental sharing between unrelated individuals, out-of-frame TCR alpha sequences shared between twins showed an excess of sequences with low generation probability. Fewer insertions were carried by abundant cord blood beta clonotypes; a weaker similar trend was observed in young adult naive repertoires, while no such trend was observed in memory repertoires.

The V gene is TRBV2 and the J gene is TRBJ2-7, with a weak D call of TRBD2 (5 bases match). The DNA end lines up better with TRBJ2-5; the J call may be wrong. The receptor was isolated from a newborn girl in good health. The sequenced material came from cord blood. The DNA is as follows: TGTGCCAGCAACACGACCGCAGGAGGGACCCAGTACTTC. Translated, this is CASNTTAGGTQYF.